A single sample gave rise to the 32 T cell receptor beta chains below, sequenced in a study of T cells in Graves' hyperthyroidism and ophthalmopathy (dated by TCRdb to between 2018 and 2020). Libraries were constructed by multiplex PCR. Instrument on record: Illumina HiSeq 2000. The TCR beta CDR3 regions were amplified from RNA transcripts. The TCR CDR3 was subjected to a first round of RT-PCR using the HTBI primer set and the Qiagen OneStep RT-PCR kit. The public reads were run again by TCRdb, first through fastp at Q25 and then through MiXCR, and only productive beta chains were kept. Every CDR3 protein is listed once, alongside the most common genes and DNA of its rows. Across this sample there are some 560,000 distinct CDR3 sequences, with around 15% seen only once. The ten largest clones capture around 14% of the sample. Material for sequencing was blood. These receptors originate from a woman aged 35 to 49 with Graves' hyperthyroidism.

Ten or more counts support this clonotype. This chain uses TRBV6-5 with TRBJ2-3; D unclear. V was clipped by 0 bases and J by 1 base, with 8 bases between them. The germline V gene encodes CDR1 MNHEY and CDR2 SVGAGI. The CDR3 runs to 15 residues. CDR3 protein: CASSYSVLGTDTQYF. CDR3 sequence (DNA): TGTGCCAGCAGTTACTCAGTTTTGGGCACAGATACGCAGTATTTT.

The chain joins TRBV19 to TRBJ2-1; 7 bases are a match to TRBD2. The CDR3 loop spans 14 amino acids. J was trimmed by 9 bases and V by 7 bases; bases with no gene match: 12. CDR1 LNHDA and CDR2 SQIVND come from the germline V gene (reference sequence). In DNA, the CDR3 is TGTGCCAGTAATTGGCGGGAGAGTCGAAGTGAGCAGTTCTTC. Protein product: CASNWRESRSEQFF.

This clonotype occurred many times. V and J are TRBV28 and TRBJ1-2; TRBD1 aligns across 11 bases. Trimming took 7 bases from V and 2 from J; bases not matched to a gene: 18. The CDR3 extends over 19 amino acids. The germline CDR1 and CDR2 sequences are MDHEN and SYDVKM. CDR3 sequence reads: CASNTNLLGTGGINYGYTF. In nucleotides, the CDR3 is TGTGCCAGCAACACTAACCTCCTGGGGACAGGGGGAATCAACTATGGCTACACCTTC.

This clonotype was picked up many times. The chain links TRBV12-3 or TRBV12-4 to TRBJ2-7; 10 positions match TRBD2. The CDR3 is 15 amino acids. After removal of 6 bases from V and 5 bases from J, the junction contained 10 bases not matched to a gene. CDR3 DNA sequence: TGTGCCAGCAGCCTACCGGGACTAGCGATCCACGAGCAGTACTTC. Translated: CASSLPGLAIHEQYF.

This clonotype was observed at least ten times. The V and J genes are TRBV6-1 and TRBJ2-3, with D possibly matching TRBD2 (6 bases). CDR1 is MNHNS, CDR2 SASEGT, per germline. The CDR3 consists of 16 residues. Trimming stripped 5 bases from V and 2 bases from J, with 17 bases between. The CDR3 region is CASSYMAGTITDTQYF. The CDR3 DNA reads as TGTGCCAGCAGTTATATGGCGGGAACCATCACAGATACGCAGTATTTT.

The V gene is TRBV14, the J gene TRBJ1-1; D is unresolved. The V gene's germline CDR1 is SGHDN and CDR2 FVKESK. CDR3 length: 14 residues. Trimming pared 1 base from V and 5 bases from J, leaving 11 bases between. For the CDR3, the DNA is TGTGCCAGCAGCCAAGGGTGGTCGGGGACTGAAGCTTTCTTT. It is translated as CASSQGWSGTEAFF. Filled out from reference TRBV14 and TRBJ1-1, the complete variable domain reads EAGVTQFPSHSVIEKGQTVTLRCDPISGHDNLYWYRRVMGKEIKFLLHFVKESKQDESGMPNNRFLAERTGGTYSTLKVQPAELEDSGVYFCASSQGWSGTEAFFGQGTRLTVV.

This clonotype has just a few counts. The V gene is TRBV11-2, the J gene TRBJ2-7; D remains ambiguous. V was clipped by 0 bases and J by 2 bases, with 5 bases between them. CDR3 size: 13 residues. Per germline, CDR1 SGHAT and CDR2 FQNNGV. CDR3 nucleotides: TGTGCCAGCAGCTTAGAGATCCCCTACGAGCAGTACTTC. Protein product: CASSLEIPYEQYF.

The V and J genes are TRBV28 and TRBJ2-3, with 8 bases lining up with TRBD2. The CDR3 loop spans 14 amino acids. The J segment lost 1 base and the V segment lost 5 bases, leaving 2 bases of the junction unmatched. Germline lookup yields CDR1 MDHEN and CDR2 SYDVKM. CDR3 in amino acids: CASSKTSGTDTQYF. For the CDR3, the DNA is TGTGCCAGCAGTAAGACTAGCGGCACAGATACGCAGTATTTT.

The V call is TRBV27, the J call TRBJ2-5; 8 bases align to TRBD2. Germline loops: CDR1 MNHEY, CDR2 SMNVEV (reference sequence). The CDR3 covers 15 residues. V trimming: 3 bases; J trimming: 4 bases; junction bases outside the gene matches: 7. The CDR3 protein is CASSFRAGGRETQYF. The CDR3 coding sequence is TGTGCCAGCAGTTTCCGTGCGGGAGGACGAGAGACCCAGTACTTC.

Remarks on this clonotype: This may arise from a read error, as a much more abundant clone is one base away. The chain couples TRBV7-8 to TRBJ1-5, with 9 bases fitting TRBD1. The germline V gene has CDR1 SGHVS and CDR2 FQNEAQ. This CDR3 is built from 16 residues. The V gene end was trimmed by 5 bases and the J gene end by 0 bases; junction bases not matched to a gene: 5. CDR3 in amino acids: CASSQGTGHSNQPQHF. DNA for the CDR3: TGTGCCAGCAGCCAAGGGACAGGGCATAGCAATCAGCCCCAGCATTTT.

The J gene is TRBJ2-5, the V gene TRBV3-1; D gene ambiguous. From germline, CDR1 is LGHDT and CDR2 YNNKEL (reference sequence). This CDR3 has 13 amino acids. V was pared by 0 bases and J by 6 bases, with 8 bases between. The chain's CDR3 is CASSQELGKTQYF. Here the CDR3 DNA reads TGTGCCAGCAGCCAAGAATTGGGGAAGACCCAGTACTTC.

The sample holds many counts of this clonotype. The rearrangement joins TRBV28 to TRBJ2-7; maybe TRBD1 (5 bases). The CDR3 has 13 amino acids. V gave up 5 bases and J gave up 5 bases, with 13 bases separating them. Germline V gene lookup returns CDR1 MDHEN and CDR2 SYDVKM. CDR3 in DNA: TGTGCCAGCAGTCTGCCTGGGGCTAACGAGCAGTACTTC. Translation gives CASSLPGANEQYF.

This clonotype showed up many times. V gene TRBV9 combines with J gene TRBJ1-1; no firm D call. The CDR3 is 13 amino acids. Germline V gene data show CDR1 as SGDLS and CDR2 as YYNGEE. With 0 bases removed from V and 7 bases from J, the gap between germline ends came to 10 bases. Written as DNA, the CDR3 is TGTGCCAGCAGCGTAGGAGTGGAGGGTGAAGCTTTCTTT. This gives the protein CASSVGVEGEAFF.

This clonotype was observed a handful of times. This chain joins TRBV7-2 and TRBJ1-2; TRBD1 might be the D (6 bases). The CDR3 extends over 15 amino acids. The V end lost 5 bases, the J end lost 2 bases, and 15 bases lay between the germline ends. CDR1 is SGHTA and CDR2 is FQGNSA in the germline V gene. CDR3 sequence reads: CASSPWGGPNYGYTF. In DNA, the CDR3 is TGTGCCAGCAGCCCCTGGGGGGGCCCAAACTATGGCTACACCTTC.

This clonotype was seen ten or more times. For the CDR3, the DNA is TGTGCCTGGAGTCGACCCGGGACAGGGCTTAGTGGCTACACCTTC. It specifies CAWSRPGTGLSGYTF. The chain has TRBV30 and TRBJ1-2; 9 positions match TRBD1. CDR3 size: 15 residues. CDR1 and CDR2 (germline): GTSNPN, SVGIG (reference sequence). V dropped 2 bases and J dropped 7; count of bases not matched to a gene: 11.

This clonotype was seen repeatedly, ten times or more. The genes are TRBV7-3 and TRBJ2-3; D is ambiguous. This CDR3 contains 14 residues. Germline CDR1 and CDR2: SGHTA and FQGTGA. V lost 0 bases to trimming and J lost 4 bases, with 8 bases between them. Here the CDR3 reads CASSLTGLSDTQYF. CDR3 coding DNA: TGTGCCAGCAGCTTAACGGGTCTCTCAGATACGCAGTATTTT.

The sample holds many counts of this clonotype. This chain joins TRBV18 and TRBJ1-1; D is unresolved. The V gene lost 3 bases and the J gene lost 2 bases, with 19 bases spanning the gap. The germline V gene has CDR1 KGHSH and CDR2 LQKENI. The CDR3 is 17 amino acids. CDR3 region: CASSPVGVTGGNTEAFF. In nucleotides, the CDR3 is TGTGCCAGCTCACCCGTTGGAGTCACGGGAGGTAACACTGAAGCTTTCTTT.

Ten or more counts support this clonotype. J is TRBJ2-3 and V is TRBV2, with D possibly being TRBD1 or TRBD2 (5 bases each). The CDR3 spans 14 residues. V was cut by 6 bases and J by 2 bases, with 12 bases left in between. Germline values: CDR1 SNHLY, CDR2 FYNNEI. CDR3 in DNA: TGTGCCAGCAGGGGACGGATCTCCACAGATACGCAGTATTTT. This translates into CASRGRISTDTQYF.

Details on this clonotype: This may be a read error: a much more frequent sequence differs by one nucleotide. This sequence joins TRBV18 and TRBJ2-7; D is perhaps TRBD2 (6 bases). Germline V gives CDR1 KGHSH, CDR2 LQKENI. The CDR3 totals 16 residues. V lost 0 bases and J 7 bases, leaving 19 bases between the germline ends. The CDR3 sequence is CASSPPRLALGNEQYF. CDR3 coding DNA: TGTGCCAGCTCACCACCGAGGCTAGCGCTAGGGAATGAGCAGTACTTC.

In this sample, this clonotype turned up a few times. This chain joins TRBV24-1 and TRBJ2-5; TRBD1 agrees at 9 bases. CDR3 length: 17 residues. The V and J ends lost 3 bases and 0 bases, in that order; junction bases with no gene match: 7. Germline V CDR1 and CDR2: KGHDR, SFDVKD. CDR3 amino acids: CATSDKTGGPDQETQYF. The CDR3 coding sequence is TGTGCCACCAGTGATAAAACAGGGGGCCCTGACCAAGAGACCCAGTACTTC.

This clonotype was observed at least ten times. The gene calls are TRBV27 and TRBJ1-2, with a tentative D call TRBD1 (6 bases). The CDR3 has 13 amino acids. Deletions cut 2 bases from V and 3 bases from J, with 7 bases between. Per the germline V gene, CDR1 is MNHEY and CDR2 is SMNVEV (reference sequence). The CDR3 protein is CASSLTGYYGYTF. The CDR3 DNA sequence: TGTGCCAGCAGTTTAACAGGGTACTATGGCTACACCTTC.

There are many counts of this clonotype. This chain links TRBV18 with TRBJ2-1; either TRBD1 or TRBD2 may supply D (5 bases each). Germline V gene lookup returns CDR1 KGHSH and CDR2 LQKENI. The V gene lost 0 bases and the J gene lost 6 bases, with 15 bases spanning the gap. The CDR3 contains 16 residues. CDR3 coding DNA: TGTGCCAGCTCACCACCGAAATCGGGACCATCCAATGAGCAGTTCTTC. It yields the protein CASSPPKSGPSNEQFF.

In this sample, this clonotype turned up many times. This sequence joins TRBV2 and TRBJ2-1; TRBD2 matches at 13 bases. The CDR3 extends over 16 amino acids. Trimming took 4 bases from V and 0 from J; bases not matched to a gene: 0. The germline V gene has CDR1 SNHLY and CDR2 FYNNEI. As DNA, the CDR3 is TGTGCCAGCAGTGGGACTAGCGGGAGCTCCTACAATGAGCAGTTCTTC. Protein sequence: CASSGTSGSSYNEQFF.

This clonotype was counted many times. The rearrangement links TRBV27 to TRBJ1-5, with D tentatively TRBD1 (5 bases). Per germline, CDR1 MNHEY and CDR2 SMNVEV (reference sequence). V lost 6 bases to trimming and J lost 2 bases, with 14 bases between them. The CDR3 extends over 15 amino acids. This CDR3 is CASRPAGSGNQPQHF. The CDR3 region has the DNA TGTGCCAGCAGACCAGCAGGGTCTGGCAATCAGCCCCAGCATTTT.

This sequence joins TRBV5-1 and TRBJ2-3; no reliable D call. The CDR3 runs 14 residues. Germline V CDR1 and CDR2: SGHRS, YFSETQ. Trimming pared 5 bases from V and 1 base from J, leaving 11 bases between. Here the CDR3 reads CASRLFQGTDTQYF. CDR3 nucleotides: TGCGCCAGCAGACTTTTCCAGGGCACAGATACGCAGTATTTT.

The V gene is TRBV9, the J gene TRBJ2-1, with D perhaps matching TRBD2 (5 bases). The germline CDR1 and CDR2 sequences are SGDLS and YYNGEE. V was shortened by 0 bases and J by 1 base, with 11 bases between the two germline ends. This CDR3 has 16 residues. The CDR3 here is CASSVAEGISYNEQFF. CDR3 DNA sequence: TGTGCCAGCAGCGTAGCTGAGGGAATTTCCTACAATGAGCAGTTCTTC.

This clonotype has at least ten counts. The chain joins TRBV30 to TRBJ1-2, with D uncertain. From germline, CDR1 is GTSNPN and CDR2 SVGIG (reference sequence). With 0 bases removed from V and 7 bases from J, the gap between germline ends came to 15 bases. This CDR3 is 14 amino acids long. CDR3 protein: CAWSVGVSGSGYTF. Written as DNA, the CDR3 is TGTGCCTGGAGTGTAGGAGTATCTGGATCTGGCTACACCTTC.

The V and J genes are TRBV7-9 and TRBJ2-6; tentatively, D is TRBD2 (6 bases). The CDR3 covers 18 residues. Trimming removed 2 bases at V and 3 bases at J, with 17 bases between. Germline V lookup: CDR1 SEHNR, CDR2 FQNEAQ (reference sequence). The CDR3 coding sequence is TGTGCCAGCAGCTTAAACAGCGGGCCAGCCTTTGGGGCCAACGTCCTGACTTTC. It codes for CASSLNSGPAFGANVLTF. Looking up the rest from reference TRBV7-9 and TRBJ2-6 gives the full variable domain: DTGVSQNPRHKITKRGQNVTFRCDPISEHNRLYWYRQTLGQGPEFLTYFQNEAQLEKSRLLSDRFSAERPKGSFSTLEIQRTEQGDSAMYLCASSLNSGPAFGANVLTFGAGSRLTVL.

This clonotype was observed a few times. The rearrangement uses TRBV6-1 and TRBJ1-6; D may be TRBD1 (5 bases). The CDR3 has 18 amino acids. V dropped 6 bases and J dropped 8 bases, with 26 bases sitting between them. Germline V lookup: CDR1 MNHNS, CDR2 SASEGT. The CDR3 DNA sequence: TGTGCCAGCAGACACACCAGACAGTCCCGAGGTAGAGATTCACCCCTCCACTTT. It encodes CASRHTRQSRGRDSPLHF.

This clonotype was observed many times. DNA of the CDR3: TGTGCCAGCAGTTTCGCCGGGAACACTGAAGCTTTCTTT. This translates into CASSFAGNTEAFF. The V gene is TRBV12-3 or TRBV12-4, the J gene TRBJ1-1, with unresolved D. This CDR3 has 13 residues. Trimming removed 3 bases from V and 1 base from J, with 6 bases in between.

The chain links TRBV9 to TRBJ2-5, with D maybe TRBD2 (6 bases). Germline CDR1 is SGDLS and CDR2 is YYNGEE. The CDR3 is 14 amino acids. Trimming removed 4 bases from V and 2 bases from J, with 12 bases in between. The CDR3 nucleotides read TGTGCCAGCAGCACGGGGGACTCACAAGAGACCCAGTACTTC. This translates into CASSTGDSQETQYF.

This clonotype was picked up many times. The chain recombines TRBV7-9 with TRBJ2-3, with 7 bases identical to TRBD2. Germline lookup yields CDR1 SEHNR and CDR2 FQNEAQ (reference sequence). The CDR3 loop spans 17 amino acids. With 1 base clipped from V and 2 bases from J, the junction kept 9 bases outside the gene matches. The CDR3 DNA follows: TGTGCCAGCAGCTTAGTTGGGGCTAGCGGATACACAGATACGCAGTATTTT. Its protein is CASSLVGASGYTDTQYF.